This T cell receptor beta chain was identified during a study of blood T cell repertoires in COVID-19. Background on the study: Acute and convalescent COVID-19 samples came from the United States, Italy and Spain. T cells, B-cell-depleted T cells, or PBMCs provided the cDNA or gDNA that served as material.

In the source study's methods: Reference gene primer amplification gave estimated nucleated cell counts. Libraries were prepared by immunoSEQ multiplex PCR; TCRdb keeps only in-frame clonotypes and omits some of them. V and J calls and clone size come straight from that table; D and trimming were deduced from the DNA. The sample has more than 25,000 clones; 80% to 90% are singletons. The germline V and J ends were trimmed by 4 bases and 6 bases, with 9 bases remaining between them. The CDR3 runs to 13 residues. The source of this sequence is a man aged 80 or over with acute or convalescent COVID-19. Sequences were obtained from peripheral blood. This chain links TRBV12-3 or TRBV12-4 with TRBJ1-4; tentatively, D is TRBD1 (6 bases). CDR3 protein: CASSSYRDEKLFF. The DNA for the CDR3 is TGTGCCAGCAGTTCCTACAGGGATGAAAAACTGTTTTTT.